This is a list of T cell receptor beta chains from one sample in a study of shared clonotypes between healthy human individuals. The data were produced by immunoSEQ multiplex PCR, yet TCRdb's version contains in-frame clones alone and is incomplete. The profile shows around 2.5 million clones, roughly 93% of them singletons. The sequenced sample was naive CD4+ T cells from PBMCs. The receptor set was obtained from a man younger than 35 in good health. Some clones in this sample may be carry-over from other donors' samples. CDR3s include the opening cysteine and the closing phenylalanine or tryptophan. Fields, in order: D gene, V gene, J gene, clone size, CDR3 DNA, CDR3 protein. The D gene is left open where the match is weak. Not all rows give a size; the values are once, few, many and, for expanded clones, a class.

D gene: -
V gene: TRBV29-1
J gene: TRBJ1-2
clone size: -
CDR3 DNA: TGCAGCGTTGAAGATGGGAGGCCCGGGGGCTATGGCTACACCTTC
CDR3 protein: CSVEDGRPGGYGYTF

D gene: -
V gene: TRBV28
J gene: TRBJ2-2
clone size: -
CDR3 DNA: TGTGCCAGCAGCAGTCACAGGGTGAGCGCCGGGGAGCTGTTTTTT
CDR3 protein: CASSSHRVSAGELFF

D gene: -
V gene: TRBV5-4
J gene: TRBJ2-2
clone size: -
CDR3 DNA: TGTGCCAGCAGCTCCCGGGACACCGGGGAGCTGTTTTTT
CDR3 protein: CASSSRDTGELFF

D gene: -
V gene: TRBV29-1
J gene: TRBJ1-2
clone size: once
CDR3 DNA: TGCAGCGTTGACAGCCTGACCTATGGCTACACCTTC
CDR3 protein: CSVDSLTYGYTF

D gene: TRBD1
V gene: TRBV19
J gene: TRBJ1-3
clone size: -
CDR3 DNA: TGTGCCAGTAGCCGGGACAGGGGGCTGAACACCATATATTTT
CDR3 protein: CASSRDRGLNTIYF

D gene: -
V gene: TRBV4-2
J gene: TRBJ2-3
clone size: -
CDR3 DNA: TGTGCCAGCAGCCAAGAGTTTTCTACGCAGTATTTT
CDR3 protein: CASSQEFSTQYF

D gene: -
V gene: TRBV2
J gene: TRBJ2-3
clone size: -
CDR3 DNA: TGTGCCAGCAGTGAAGAGTCGGTTCCCCCAGATACGCAGTATTTT
CDR3 protein: CASSEESVPPDTQYF

D gene: TRBD2
V gene: TRBV7-9
J gene: TRBJ2-1
clone size: -
CDR3 DNA: TGTGCCAGCGGAACTCTAAGCGGGAGGACATACAATGAGCAGTTCTTC
CDR3 protein: CASGTLSGRTYNEQFF

D gene: -
V gene: TRBV6-1
J gene: TRBJ2-7
clone size: -
CDR3 DNA: TGTGCCAGCAAGGATGGCTCCTACGAGCAGTACTTC
CDR3 protein: CASKDGSYEQYF

D gene: -
V gene: TRBV5-5
J gene: TRBJ2-5
clone size: -
CDR3 DNA: TGTGCCAGCAGTTTTCGAGGGGAAGAGACCCAGTACTTC
CDR3 protein: CASSFRGEETQYF

D gene: -
V gene: TRBV19
J gene: TRBJ1-5
clone size: once
CDR3 DNA: TGTGCCAGTAGGAGGTCCAATCAGCCCCAGCATTTT
CDR3 protein: CASRRSNQPQHF

D gene: TRBD1
V gene: TRBV19
J gene: TRBJ1-5
clone size: -
CDR3 DNA: TGTGCCAGTAGTGTTTCGACAGGGGGCAGAAGGCAGCCCCAGCATTTT
CDR3 protein: CASSVSTGGRRQPQHF

D gene: -
V gene: TRBV4-1
J gene: TRBJ1-2
clone size: few
CDR3 DNA: TGCGCCAGCAGCCAACCAACGGACAGACAACGAGGGGGCTACACCTTC
CDR3 protein: CASSQPTDRQRGGYTF

D gene: -
V gene: TRBV5-1
J gene: TRBJ1-1
clone size: -
CDR3 DNA: TGCGCCAGCAAAACCCCGGGACACATGAACACTGAAGCTTTCTTT
CDR3 protein: CASKTPGHMNTEAFF

D gene: -
V gene: TRBV28
J gene: TRBJ1-5
clone size: -
CDR3 DNA: TGTGCAGGAGGACGGACTAGCAATCAGCCCCAGCATTTT
CDR3 protein: CAGGRTSNQPQHF

D gene: -
V gene: TRBV6-5
J gene: TRBJ2-7
clone size: -
CDR3 DNA: TGTGCCAGCAGTGAAGCGTGGGTCTACGAGCAGTACTTC
CDR3 protein: CASSEAWVYEQYF

D gene: -
V gene: TRBV28
J gene: TRBJ1-1
clone size: -
CDR3 DNA: TGTGCCAGCAGTTTACCTACTGGTCCGCTACTGAACACTGAAGCTTTCTTT
CDR3 protein: CASSLPTGPLLNTEAFF

D gene: -
V gene: TRBV2
J gene: TRBJ1-4
clone size: -
CDR3 DNA: TGTGCCAGCAGGGACCCCCGGGGGGCCGGGGAAAAACTGTTTTTT
CDR3 protein: CASRDPRGAGEKLFF

D gene: -
V gene: TRBV5-1
J gene: TRBJ2-5
clone size: -
CDR3 DNA: TGCGCCAGCAGCCCTGGACGGGCCGGGGAGACCCAGTACTTC
CDR3 protein: CASSPGRAGETQYF

D gene: -
V gene: TRBV19
J gene: TRBJ1-2
clone size: -
CDR3 DNA: TGTGCCAGTAAGATACAGGGAATAGAGCAAGGCTACACCTTC
CDR3 protein: CASKIQGIEQGYTF

D gene: TRBD1
V gene: TRBV6-6
J gene: TRBJ2-3
clone size: once
CDR3 DNA: TGTGCCAGCAGCCACCGGGACAGGGGCACAGATACGCAGTATTTT
CDR3 protein: CASSHRDRGTDTQYF

D gene: TRBD2
V gene: TRBV5-1
J gene: TRBJ2-7
clone size: few
CDR3 DNA: TGCGCCAGCAGCTTGAGCGGGAGCTCCTACGAGCAGTACTTC
CDR3 protein: CASSLSGSSYEQYF

D gene: TRBD1
V gene: TRBV5-6
J gene: TRBJ2-2
clone size: once
CDR3 DNA: TGTGCCAGCAGCACTGGGACAGCCAAGGGGGAGCTGTTTTTT
CDR3 protein: CASSTGTAKGELFF

D gene: -
V gene: TRBV9
J gene: TRBJ2-2
clone size: -
CDR3 DNA: TGTGCCGGCAGCGTAGGATTCCCGGACACCGGGGAGCTGTTTTTT
CDR3 protein: CAGSVGFPDTGELFF

D gene: TRBD2
V gene: TRBV28
J gene: TRBJ2-5
clone size: -
CDR3 DNA: TGTGCCTGGGGCGGGCTAGCGGGAGTAGAGACCCAGTACTTC
CDR3 protein: CAWGGLAGVETQYF

D gene: -
V gene: TRBV18
J gene: TRBJ1-2
clone size: -
CDR3 DNA: TGTGCCAGCTCCCCATCGGAGGGCAGCAACTATGGCTACACCTTC
CDR3 protein: CASSPSEGSNYGYTF

D gene: -
V gene: TRBV5-1
J gene: TRBJ2-4
clone size: -
CDR3 DNA: TGCGCCAGCAGCTTTTCGGGGGACGAAAACATTCAGTACTTC
CDR3 protein: CASSFSGDENIQYF

D gene: -
V gene: TRBV2
J gene: TRBJ1-5
clone size: -
CDR3 DNA: TGTGCCAGCACCCCCCGGGAGGGGTCCTATCAGCCCCAGCATTTT
CDR3 protein: CASTPREGSYQPQHF

D gene: -
V gene: TRBV9
J gene: TRBJ2-3
clone size: -
CDR3 DNA: TGTGCCAGCAGCGTAGGGAGCACAGATACGCAGTATTTT
CDR3 protein: CASSVGSTDTQYF

D gene: -
V gene: TRBV15
J gene: TRBJ1-5
clone size: -
CDR3 DNA: TGTGCCACCAGCAGGGAGGGTTACCAGCCCCAGCATTTT
CDR3 protein: CATSREGYQPQHF

D gene: -
V gene: TRBV28
J gene: TRBJ1-1
clone size: -
CDR3 DNA: TGTGCCAGCAGTTACCCCGAGCGGGGGAGCACTGAAGCTTTCTTT
CDR3 protein: CASSYPERGSTEAFF

D gene: TRBD2
V gene: TRBV11-2
J gene: TRBJ2-1
clone size: -
CDR3 DNA: TGTGCCAGCAGCCCAGGACTAGCCAATGAGCAGTTCTTC
CDR3 protein: CASSPGLANEQFF

D gene: -
V gene: TRBV9
J gene: TRBJ2-7
clone size: -
CDR3 DNA: TGTGCCAGCAGCGTCCGGGCCCTGGGTTACGAGCAGTACTTC
CDR3 protein: CASSVRALGYEQYF